The rows below give T cell receptor beta chains drawn from one sample of a study of shared clonotypes between healthy human individuals. Sequencing used immunoSEQ multiplex PCR; TCRdb keeps in-frame clones, though not all of them. The sample lists some 2 million clones; 90% to 95% were seen once. Sequencing was performed on naive CD4+ T cells sorted from blood. All receptors come from a man younger than 30 in good health. Each CDR3 is given with its conserved first and last residue. D genes are given only for firm matches. The size of a clone is reported for some rows only, either as once, few or many, or as a class for expanded clones.

once	TRBJ1-6	TRBV7-8	TRBD1	TGTGCCAGCAGCTCCGGACAGGGGGCTAATTCACCCCTCCACTTT	CASSSGQGANSPLHF
.	TRBJ2-3	TRBV7-2	.	TGTGCCAGCAGCTCCTCAGGACGAACAGATACGCAGTATTTT	CASSSSGRTDTQYF
.	TRBJ1-2	TRBV5-4	.	TGTGCCAGCAGCACTTCGACAGCCCCTATGGGCTACACCTTC	CASSTSTAPMGYTF
.	TRBJ2-5	TRBV7-9	TRBD2	TGTGCCAGCAGCACCACGGGCGGGGGGGCGTTTGAGACCCAGTACTTC	CASSTTGGGAFETQYF
.	TRBJ2-5	TRBV5-1	.	TGCGCCAGCAGCTTCTCCGGGCCACAAGAGACCCAGTACTTC	CASSFSGPQETQYF
.	TRBJ2-1	TRBV7-2	TRBD2	TGTGCCAGCAGCCCGTTAGCGGGAGTTTCCTTTGAGCAGTTCTTC	CASSPLAGVSFEQFF
.	TRBJ1-5	TRBV6-6	TRBD1	TGTGCCAGCAGGCCGGGACAGGGCCTTCAGCCCCAGCATTTT	CASRPGQGLQPQHF
.	TRBJ2-7	TRBV7-2	TRBD2	TGTGCCAGCAGCTACCCCATGGACGGGAGGATGTACGAGCAGTACTTC	CASSYPMDGRMYEQYF
.	TRBJ1-2	TRBV7-9	.	TGTGCCAGCAGCCCTCAGGGGCAGTCTAACTATGGCTACACCTTC	CASSPQGQSNYGYTF
.	TRBJ2-5	TRBV30	.	TGTGCCTGGATTTCGGAAACAGGGGAGACCCAGTACTTC	CAWISETGETQYF
.	TRBJ1-5	TRBV19	.	TGTGCCAGTAGTATCTTGAAGGTCGGGGAGCCCCAGCATTTT	CASSILKVGEPQHF
.	TRBJ1-4	TRBV18	TRBD1	TGTGCCAGCTCACCCGGGACAGGGGGCGCGACTAATGAAAAACTGTTTTTT	CASSPGTGGATNEKLFF
.	TRBJ1-2	TRBV10-3	.	TGTGCCATCAGTGACCGGGCGAACTATGGCTACACCTTC	CAISDRANYGYTF
once	TRBJ2-7	TRBV10-2	TRBD2	TGCGCCAGCAGTGAAATCGGCAGCCGGGGACTAGCGTACGAGCAGTACTTC	CASSEIGSRGLAYEQYF
.	TRBJ2-7	TRBV20-1	.	TGCACCGTTGGGACTTCCTCCGAGCAGTACTTC	CTVGTSSEQYF
.	TRBJ2-1	TRBV2	.	TGTGCCAGCAGTCTGGGACTTTCTGCTGAGCAGTTCTTC	CASSLGLSAEQFF
few	TRBJ2-5	TRBV2	.	TGTGCCAGCAAAGGAGGAGGAGAGACCCAGTACTTC	CASKGGGETQYF
.	TRBJ2-1	TRBV5-1	TRBD1	TGCGCCAGCAGCAATCCGGACAGGAGCTCCTACAATGAGCAGTTCTTC	CASSNPDRSSYNEQFF
.	TRBJ2-5	TRBV9	TRBD2	TGTGCCAGCAGCGTAGCGCCTAGCGGGGGACAAGAGACCCAGTACTTC	CASSVAPSGGQETQYF
.	TRBJ2-7	TRBV6-5	.	TGTGCCAGCAGTTACTCTAGCGGTTCCTACGAGCAGTACTTC	CASSYSSGSYEQYF
.	TRBJ2-7	TRBV6-1	.	TGTGCCAGCAGTGAAAGAGGTGTTACCTACGAGCAGTACTTC	CASSERGVTYEQYF
.	TRBJ1-5	TRBV2	TRBD1	TGTGCCAGCAGTGGACAGGGTATCAATCAGCCCCAGCATTTT	CASSGQGINQPQHF
.	TRBJ2-2	TRBV5-1	TRBD2	TGCGCCAGCAGCCCCCAGGGAATGGGACTAGTCTCCGGGGAGCTGTTTTTT	CASSPQGMGLVSGELFF
.	TRBJ2-3	TRBV9	.	TGTGCCAGCAGCGTTGGGAGTCCAGATACGCAGTATTTT	CASSVGSPDTQYF
.	TRBJ1-4	TRBV19	.	TGTGCCAGTAGCCCGTCCAAAGCTAATGAAAAACTGTTTTTT	CASSPSKANEKLFF
.	TRBJ2-7	TRBV9	TRBD2	TGTGCCAGCAGCGAGGCAGGGAGGGGAAACGAGCAGTACTTC	CASSEAGRGNEQYF
.	TRBJ2-5	TRBV6-5	.	TGTGCCAGCAGCCGTTCGGGGCCCTGGGAGACCCAGTACTTC	CASSRSGPWETQYF
.	TRBJ2-1	TRBV6-5	.	TGTGCCACCCACAGGAGCTCCTACAATGAGCAGTTCTTC	CATHRSSYNEQFF
.	TRBJ2-7	TRBV9	TRBD1	TGTGCCAGCAGCGTAGGGACAGGGGGTGGCTACGAGCAGTACTTC	CASSVGTGGGYEQYF
once	TRBJ2-5	TRBV4-1	TRBD1	TGCGCCAGCAGCCCCGCAGGGGACAGGGGTGATGTTCCCAAGAGACCCCAGTACTTC	CASSPAGDRGDVPKRPQYF
once	TRBJ1-2	TRBV7-2	.	TGTGCCAGCAGCTCGTTTGGGGGCCCAGACGCCTCGTCCTACACCTTC	CASSSFGGPDASSYTF
.	TRBJ1-2	TRBV7-8	.	TGTGCCAGCAGCTCGACATCGGGGGGCTACACCTTC	CASSSTSGGYTF
.	TRBJ1-5	TRBV2	.	TGTGCCAGCAGACAGGGAGGTCAGCCCCAGCATTTT	CASRQGGQPQHF
.	TRBJ1-2	TRBV5-6	.	TGTGCCAGCAGCTTGGGCCCCACCAACTATGGCTACACCTTC	CASSLGPTNYGYTF
.	TRBJ1-5	TRBV6-5	.	TGTGCCAGCAGTACAGGAGCCAGCAATCAGCCCCAGCATTTT	CASSTGASNQPQHF
.	TRBJ1-3	TRBV6-5	.	TGTGCCAGCAGTGTGACCAGGGGAAACACCATATATTTT	CASSVTRGNTIYF
.	TRBJ2-7	TRBV28	.	TGTGCCAGCAGCCCTCAAGGGCAGGGTTCCTACGAGCAGTACTTC	CASSPQGQGSYEQYF
once	TRBJ2-1	TRBV5-1	TRBD2	TGCGCCAGCAGACCTAGCGGGACCCACAATGAGCAGTTCTTC	CASRPSGTHNEQFF
.	TRBJ2-5	TRBV12-5	TRBD2	TGTGCTAGTGGTAAGGGACTAGCGGGAGGGTTGGAGACCCAGTACTTC	CASGKGLAGGLETQYF
.	TRBJ1-2	TRBV6-5	.	TGTGCCAGCAGTCTGGCGAGGGGGGAGAACTATGGCTACACCTTC	CASSLARGENYGYTF
.	TRBJ2-7	TRBV20-1	TRBD1	TGCAGTGCTCCTGGACAGGACGGGCAGTACTTC	CSAPGQDGQYF
few	TRBJ1-5	TRBV19	TRBD1	TGTGCCAGTAGTATGACAGGGGTCAATCAGCCCCAGCATTTT	CASSMTGVNQPQHF
.	TRBJ1-1	TRBV9	TRBD1	TGTGCCAGCAGCCCCAGGGGGGGACAGGTGAACACTGAAGCTTTCTTT	CASSPRGGQVNTEAFF
.	TRBJ1-4	TRBV4-1	TRBD1	TGCGCCAGCAGCCCGAGTGGGACAGGGAATGAAAAACTGTTTTTT	CASSPSGTGNEKLFF
.	TRBJ1-2	TRBV6-5	.	TGTGCCAGCAGTTGGGGGGGAGGATATGGCTACACCTTC	CASSWGGGYGYTF
.	TRBJ1-6	TRBV19	TRBD1	TGTGCCAGTAGTACCCGGGACAGGAGGTCTTATAATTCACCCCTCCACTTT	CASSTRDRRSYNSPLHF
.	TRBJ2-6	TRBV6-1	.	TGTGCCAGCAGTGAACTAGCGGGGGCCAACGTCCTGACTTTC	CASSELAGANVLTF
.	TRBJ2-7	TRBV28	TRBD1	TGTGCCAGCAGTTTAGGGGACAGAGACGGTCGCGAGCAGTACTTC	CASSLGDRDGREQYF
.	TRBJ2-3	TRBV7-2	TRBD2	TGTGCCAGCAGCTTAGAAGGGCTAGCGGGAGATACACAGTATTTT	CASSLEGLAGDTQYF
.	TRBJ1-1	TRBV30	.	TGTGCCTGGAGTAAAATTACCGAGGGCACTGAAGCTTTCTTT	CAWSKITEGTEAFF
.	TRBJ2-5	TRBV6-6	TRBD2	TGTGCCAGCAGCCCATGGACTAGCGGGAGTGAGACCCAGTACTTC	CASSPWTSGSETQYF
.	TRBJ1-4	TRBV6-5	.	TGTGCCAGCAGATCACTTGGCCTTAATGAAAAACTGTTTTTT	CASRSLGLNEKLFF
.	TRBJ1-1	TRBV19	.	TGTGCCAGTAGTGTCGTTCGACAGGCTCCTGAAGCTTTCTTT	CASSVVRQAPEAFF
few	TRBJ1-2	TRBV6-1	.	TGTGCCAGCAGTGAAGCTGGCCGCTCAGAGGGCTACACCTTC	CASSEAGRSEGYTF
.	TRBJ2-3	TRBV5-1	TRBD1	TGCGCCAGCAGCTTTGACAGGGGGGGAGATACGCAGTATTTT	CASSFDRGGDTQYF
.	TRBJ2-6	TRBV5-1	.	TGCGCCAGCAGCGGGGGAGCCGGGGCCAACGTCCTGACTTTC	CASSGGAGANVLTF
.	TRBJ2-3	TRBV6-5	.	TGTGCCAGCAGTGTGACTCCATCAGATACGCAGTATTTT	CASSVTPSDTQYF
.	TRBJ2-3	TRBV5-8	.	TGTGCCAGCAGCAGTCCGGGAACAGGCACAGATACGCAGTATTTT	CASSSPGTGTDTQYF
.	TRBJ2-3	TRBV2	TRBD2	TGTGCCAGCAGTGATCCCCGGGGGGGCCGGACAGATACGCAGTATTTT	CASSDPRGGRTDTQYF